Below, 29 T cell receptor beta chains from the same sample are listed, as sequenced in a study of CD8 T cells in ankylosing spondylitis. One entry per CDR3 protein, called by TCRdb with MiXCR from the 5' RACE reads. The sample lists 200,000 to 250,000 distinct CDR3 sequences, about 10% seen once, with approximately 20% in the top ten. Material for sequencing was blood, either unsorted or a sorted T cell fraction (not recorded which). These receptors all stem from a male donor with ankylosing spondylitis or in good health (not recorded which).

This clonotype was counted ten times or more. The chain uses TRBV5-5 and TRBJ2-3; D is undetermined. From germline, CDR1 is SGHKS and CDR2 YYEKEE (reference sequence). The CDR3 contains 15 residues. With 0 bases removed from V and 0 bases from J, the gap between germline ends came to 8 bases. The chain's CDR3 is CASSLDNTSTDTQYF. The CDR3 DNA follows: TGTGCCAGCAGCTTGGACAATACTAGCACAGATACGCAGTATTTT.

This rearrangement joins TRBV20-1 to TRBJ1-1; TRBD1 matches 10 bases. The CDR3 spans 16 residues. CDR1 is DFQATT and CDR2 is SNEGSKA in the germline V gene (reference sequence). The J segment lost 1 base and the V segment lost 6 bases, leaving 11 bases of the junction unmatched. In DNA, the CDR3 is TGCAGTGCCCTTGACAGGGGGCAAGGCGCGAACACTGAAGCTTTCTTT. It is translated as CSALDRGQGANTEAFF.

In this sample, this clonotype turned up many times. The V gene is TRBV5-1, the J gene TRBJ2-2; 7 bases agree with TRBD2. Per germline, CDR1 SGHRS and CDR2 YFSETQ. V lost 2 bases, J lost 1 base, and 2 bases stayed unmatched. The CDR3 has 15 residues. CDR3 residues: CASSFAGENTGELFF. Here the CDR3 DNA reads TGCGCCAGCAGCTTCGCGGGGGAGAACACCGGGGAGCTGTTTTTT.

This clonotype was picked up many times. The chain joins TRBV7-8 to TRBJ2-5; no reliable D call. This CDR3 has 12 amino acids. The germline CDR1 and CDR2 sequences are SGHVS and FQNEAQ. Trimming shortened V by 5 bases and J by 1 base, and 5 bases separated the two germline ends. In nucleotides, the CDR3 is TGTGCCAGCAGCAGGATCCAAGAGACCCAGTACTTC. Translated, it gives CASSRIQETQYF.

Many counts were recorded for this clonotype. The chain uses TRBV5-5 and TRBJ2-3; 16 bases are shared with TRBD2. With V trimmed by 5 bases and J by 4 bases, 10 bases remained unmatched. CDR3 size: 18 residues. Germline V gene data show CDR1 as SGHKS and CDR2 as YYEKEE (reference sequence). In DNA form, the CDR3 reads TGTGCCAGCAGATACCCGGGACTAGCGGGGGGGCCGGCAGATACGCAGTATTTT. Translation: CASRYPGLAGGPADTQYF.

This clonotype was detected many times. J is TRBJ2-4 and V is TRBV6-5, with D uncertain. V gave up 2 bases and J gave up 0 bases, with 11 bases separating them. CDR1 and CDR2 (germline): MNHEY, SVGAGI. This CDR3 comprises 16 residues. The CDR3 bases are TGTGCCAGCAGTTACGGGTCGCCCCTAGCCAAAAACATTCAGTACTTC. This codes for CASSYGSPLAKNIQYF.

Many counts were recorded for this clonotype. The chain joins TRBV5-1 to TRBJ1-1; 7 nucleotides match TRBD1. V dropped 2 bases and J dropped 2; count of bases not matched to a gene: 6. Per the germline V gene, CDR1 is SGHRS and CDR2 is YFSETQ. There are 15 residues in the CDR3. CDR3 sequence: CASSFRTGGNTEAFF. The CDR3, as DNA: TGCGCCAGCAGCTTCAGGACAGGAGGAAACACTGAAGCTTTCTTT.

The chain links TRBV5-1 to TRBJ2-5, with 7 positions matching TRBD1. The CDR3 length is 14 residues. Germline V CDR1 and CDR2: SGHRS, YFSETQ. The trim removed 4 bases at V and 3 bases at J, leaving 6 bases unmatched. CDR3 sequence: CASSRNTGEETQYF. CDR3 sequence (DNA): TGCGCCAGCAGCCGAAACACAGGGGAAGAGACCCAGTACTTC.

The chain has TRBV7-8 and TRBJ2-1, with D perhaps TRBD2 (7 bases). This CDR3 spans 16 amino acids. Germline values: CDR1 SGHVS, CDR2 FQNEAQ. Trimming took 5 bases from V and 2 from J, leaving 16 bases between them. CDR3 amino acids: CASSPRAGAPYNEQFF. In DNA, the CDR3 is TGTGCCAGCAGCCCGCGCGCGGGGGCCCCCTACAATGAGCAGTTCTTC.

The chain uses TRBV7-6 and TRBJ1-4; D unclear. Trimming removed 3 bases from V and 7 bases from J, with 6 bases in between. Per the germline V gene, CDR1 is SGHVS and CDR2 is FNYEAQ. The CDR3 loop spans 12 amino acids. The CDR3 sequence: CASSFLGEKLFF. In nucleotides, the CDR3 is TGTGCCAGCAGCTTTCTCGGTGAAAAACTGTTTTTT.

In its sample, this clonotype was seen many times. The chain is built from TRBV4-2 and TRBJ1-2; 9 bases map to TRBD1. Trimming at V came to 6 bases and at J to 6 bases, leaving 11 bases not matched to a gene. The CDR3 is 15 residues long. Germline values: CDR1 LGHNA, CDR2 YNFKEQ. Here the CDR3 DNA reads TGTGCCAGCAGGATCAGAGACAGGGGGTCTGATGGCTACACCTTC. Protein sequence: CASRIRDRGSDGYTF.

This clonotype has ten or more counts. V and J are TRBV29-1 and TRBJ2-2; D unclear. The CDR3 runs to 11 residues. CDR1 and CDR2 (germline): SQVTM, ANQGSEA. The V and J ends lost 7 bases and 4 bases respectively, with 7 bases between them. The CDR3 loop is CSATITGELFF. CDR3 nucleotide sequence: TGCAGCGCTACCATCACCGGGGAGCTGTTTTTT.

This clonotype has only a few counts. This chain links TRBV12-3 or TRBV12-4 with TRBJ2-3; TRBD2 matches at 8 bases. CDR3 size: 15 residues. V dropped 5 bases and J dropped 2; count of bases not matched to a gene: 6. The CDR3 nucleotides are TGTGCCAGCAGTCCCGGGACTAGTCCCACAGATACGCAGTATTTT. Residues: CASSPGTSPTDTQYF.

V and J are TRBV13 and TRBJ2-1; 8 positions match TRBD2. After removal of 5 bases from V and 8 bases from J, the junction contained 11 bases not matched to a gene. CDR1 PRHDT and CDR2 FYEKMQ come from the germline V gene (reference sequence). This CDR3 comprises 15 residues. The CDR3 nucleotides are TGTGCCAGCAGCCGTAATAGCGGGGCGAACGATGAGCAGTTCTTC. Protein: CASSRNSGANDEQFF.

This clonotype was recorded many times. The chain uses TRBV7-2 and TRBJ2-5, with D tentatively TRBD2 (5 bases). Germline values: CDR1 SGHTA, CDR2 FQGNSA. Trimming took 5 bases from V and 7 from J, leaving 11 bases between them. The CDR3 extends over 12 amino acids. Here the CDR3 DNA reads TGTGCCAGCAGCAGAGACCGGGGGACCCAGTACTTC. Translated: CASSRDRGTQYF.

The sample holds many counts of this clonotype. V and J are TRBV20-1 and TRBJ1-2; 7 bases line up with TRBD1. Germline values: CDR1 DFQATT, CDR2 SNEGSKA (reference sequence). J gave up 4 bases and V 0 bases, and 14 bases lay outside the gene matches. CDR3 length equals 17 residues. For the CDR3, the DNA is TGCAGTGCTAGAGATGGGCCCAGACAGGGAGCCTTCTATGGCTACACCTTC. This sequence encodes CSARDGPRQGAFYGYTF.

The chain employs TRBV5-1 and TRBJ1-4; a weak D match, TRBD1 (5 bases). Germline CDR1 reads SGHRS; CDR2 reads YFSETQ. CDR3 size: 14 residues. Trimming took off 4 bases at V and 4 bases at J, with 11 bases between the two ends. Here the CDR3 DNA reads TGCGCCAGCAGCCTGTCTGGGGGTAATGAAAAACTGTTTTTT. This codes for CASSLSGGNEKLFF. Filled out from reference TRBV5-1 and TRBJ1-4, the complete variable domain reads KAGVTQTPRYLIKTRGQQVTLSCSPISGHRSVSWYQQTPGQGLQFLFEYFSETQRNKGNFPGRFSGRQFSNSRSEMNVSTLELGDSALYLCASSLSGGNEKLFFGSGTQLSVL.

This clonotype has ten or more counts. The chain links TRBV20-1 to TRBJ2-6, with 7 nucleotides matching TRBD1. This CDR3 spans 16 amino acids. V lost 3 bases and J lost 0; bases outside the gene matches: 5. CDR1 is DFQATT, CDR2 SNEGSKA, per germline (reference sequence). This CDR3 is CSARGDRGSGANVLTF. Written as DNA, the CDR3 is TGCAGTGCTAGGGGGGACAGAGGCTCTGGGGCCAACGTCCTGACTTTC.

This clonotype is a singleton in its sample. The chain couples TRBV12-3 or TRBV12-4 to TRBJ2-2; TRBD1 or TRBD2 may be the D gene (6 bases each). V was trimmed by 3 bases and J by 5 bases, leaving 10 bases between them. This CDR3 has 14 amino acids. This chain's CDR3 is CASSFGGGTGELFF. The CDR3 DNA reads TGTGCCAGCAGTTTCGGGGGCGGTACCGGGGAGCTGTTTTTT.

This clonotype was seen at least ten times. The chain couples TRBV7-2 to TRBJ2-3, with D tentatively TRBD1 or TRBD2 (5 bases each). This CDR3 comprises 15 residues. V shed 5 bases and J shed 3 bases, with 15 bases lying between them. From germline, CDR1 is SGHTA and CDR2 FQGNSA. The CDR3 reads CASSRAGTATDTQYF. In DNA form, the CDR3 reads TGTGCCAGCAGCAGGGCCGGGACGGCAACAGATACGCAGTATTTT.

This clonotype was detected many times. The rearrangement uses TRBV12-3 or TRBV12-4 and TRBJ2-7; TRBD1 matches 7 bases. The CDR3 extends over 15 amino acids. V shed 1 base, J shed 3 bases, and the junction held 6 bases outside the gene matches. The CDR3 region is CASSLVGRGYYEQYF. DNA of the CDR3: TGTGCCAGCAGTTTAGTTGGCAGGGGGTACTACGAGCAGTACTTC.

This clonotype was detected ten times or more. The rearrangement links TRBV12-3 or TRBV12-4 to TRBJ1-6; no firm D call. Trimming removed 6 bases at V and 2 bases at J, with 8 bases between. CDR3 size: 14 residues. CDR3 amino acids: CASSREAYNSPLHF. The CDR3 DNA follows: TGTGCCAGCAGCCGGGAGGCCTATAATTCACCCCTCCACTTT.

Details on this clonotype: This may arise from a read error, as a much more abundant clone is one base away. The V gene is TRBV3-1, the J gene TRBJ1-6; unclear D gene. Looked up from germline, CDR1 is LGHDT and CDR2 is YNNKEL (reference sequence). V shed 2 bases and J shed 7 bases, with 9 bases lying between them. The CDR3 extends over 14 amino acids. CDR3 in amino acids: CASSQSQKNSPLHF. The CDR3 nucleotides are TGTGCCAGCAGCCAATCACAGAAGAATTCACCCCTCCACTTT.

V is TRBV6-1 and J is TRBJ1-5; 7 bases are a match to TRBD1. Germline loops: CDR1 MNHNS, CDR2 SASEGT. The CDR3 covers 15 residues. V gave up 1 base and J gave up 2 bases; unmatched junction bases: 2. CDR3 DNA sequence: TGTGCCAGCAGTGAAGAGGGGGCTCGCAATCAGCCCCAGCATTTT. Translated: CASSEEGARNQPQHF.

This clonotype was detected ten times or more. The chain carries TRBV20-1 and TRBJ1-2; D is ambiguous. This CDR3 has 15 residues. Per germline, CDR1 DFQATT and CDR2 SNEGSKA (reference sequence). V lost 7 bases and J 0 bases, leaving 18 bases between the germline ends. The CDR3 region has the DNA TGCAGTGTCCCGGGAACCACTCATACTAACTATGGCTACACCTTC. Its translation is CSVPGTTHTNYGYTF.

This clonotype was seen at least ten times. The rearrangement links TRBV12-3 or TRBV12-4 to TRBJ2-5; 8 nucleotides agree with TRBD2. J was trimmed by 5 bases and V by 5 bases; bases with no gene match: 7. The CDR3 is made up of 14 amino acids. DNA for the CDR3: TGTGCCAGCAGTCTCGGGGGGGCCGTCGAGACCCAGTACTTC. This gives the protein CASSLGGAVETQYF.

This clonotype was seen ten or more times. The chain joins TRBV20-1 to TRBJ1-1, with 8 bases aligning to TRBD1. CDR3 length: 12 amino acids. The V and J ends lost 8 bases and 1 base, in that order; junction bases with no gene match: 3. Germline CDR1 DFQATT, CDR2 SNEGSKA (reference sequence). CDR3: CSPGTGNTEAFF. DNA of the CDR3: TGCAGTCCCGGGACAGGGAACACTGAAGCTTTCTTT.

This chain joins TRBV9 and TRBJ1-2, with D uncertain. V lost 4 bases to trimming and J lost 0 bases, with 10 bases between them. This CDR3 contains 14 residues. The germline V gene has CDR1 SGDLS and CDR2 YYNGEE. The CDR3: CASSPILANYGYTF. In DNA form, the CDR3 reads TGTGCCAGCAGCCCTATTTTAGCTAACTATGGCTACACCTTC.

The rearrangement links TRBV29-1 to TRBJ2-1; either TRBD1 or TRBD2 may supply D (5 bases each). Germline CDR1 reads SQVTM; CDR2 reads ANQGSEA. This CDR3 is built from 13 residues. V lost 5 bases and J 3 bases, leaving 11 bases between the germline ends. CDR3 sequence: CSVLWDRYNEQFF. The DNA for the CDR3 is TGCAGCGTTTTGTGGGACCGCTACAATGAGCAGTTCTTC.